These 11 T cell receptor beta chains originate from one sample sequenced in a study of shared clonotypes between healthy human individuals. Method: immunoSEQ multiplex PCR; TCRdb's copy keeps in-frame clones and lacks some. The sample includes roughly 500,000 clones, roughly 95% seen only once; the top ten take 0.05% to 0.08%. The sample taken for sequencing was naive CD4+ T cells sorted from blood. As for subset: CD45RA+ positively selected. The receptor set was obtained from a woman aged 25 to 45 in good health.

In this sample, this clone turned up once. This chain connects TRBV9 to TRBJ2-1, with TRBD2 identical over 8 bases. The V segment lost 1 base and the J segment 10 bases; nucleotides outside the gene matches: 13. This CDR3 spans 16 amino acids. CDR1 is SGDLS and CDR2 is YYNGEE in the germline V gene. In DNA, the CDR3 is TGTGCCAGCAGCGTATTGGGGGCGGGAGGTCTAAGGGAGCAGTTCTTC. Translated, it gives CASSVLGAGGLREQFF.

Here the CDR3 reads CASSVGVTSLNEQFF. The CDR3 bases are TGTGCCAGCAGCGTGGGGGTCACGTCTCTGAATGAGCAGTTCTTC. V and J are TRBV9 and TRBJ2-1, with D perhaps being TRBD1 or TRBD2 (5 bases each). V lost 2 bases to trimming and J lost 7 bases, with 16 bases between them. This CDR3 is 15 amino acids long. In germline, CDR1 is SGDLS, CDR2 YYNGEE. Full variable domain (outside the CDR3, taken from reference TRBV9 and TRBJ2-1): DSGVTQTPKHLITATGQRVTLRCSPRSGDLSVYWYQQSLDQGLQFLIQYYNGEERAKGNILERFSAQQFPDLHSELNLSSLELGDSALYFCASSVGVTSLNEQFFGPGTRLTVL.

The rearrangement links TRBV13 to TRBJ2-7; D gene uncertain. Germline V gene lookup returns CDR1 PRHDT and CDR2 FYEKMQ (reference sequence). V was pared by 0 bases and J by 0 bases, with 9 bases between. The CDR3 runs 15 residues. CDR3: CASSLGAVDSYEQYF. The CDR3, as DNA: TGTGCCAGCAGCTTAGGCGCGGTCGACTCCTACGAGCAGTACTTC.

The chain carries TRBV5-1 and TRBJ2-5; no definite D call. The DNA end lines up better with TRBJ2-7; the J call may be wrong. The germline CDR1 and CDR2 sequences are SGHRS and YFSETQ. CDR3 length: 12 residues. Written as DNA, the CDR3 is TGCGCCAGCAGCTTGGGGGCCTACGAGCAGTACTTC. It specifies CASSLGAYEQYF.

This clone has a single count. This rearrangement joins TRBV4-1 to TRBJ2-1; 8 nucleotides line up with TRBD2. Germline V gene sequence: CDR1 MGHRA, CDR2 YSYEKL. CDR3 length: 19 amino acids. V trimming: 3 bases; J trimming: 0 bases; junction bases outside the gene matches: 13. The CDR3 region is CASSQAHRGLVSSYNEQFF. In DNA, the CDR3 is TGCGCCAGCAGCCAGGCCCACCGGGGACTAGTCTCCTCCTACAATGAGCAGTTCTTC.

This sequence joins TRBV6-1 and TRBJ2-2; TRBD2 matches 8 bases. Germline-derived CDR1 and CDR2 are MNHNS and SASEGT. This CDR3 comprises 16 residues. After removal of 4 bases from V and 4 bases from J, the junction contained 8 bases not matched to a gene. The CDR3 nucleotides read TGTGCCAGCAGTGGGACTAGCACAACGACCACCGGGGAGCTGTTTTTT. It encodes CASSGTSTTTTGELFF.

This chain links TRBV4-2 with TRBJ1-2; TRBD1 might be the D (6 bases). The germline V and J ends were trimmed by 4 bases and 8 bases, with 8 bases remaining between them. There are 11 residues in the CDR3. The germline V gene has CDR1 LGHNA and CDR2 YNFKEQ. The CDR3 region is CASSRGGGYTF. In DNA form, the CDR3 reads TGTGCCAGCAGCCGAGGGGGGGGCTACACCTTC.

The chain employs TRBV4-1 and TRBJ1-3; no clear D gene. This CDR3 spans 19 amino acids. Germline V gene sequence: CDR1 MGHRA, CDR2 YSYEKL. V lost 1 base, J lost 0 bases, and 19 bases lay in between. The CDR3 here is CASSQVISRTRNSGNTIYF. The CDR3 bases are TGCGCCAGCAGCCAAGTAATTTCCAGGACTAGAAACTCTGGAAACACCATATATTTT.

This chain uses TRBV2 with TRBJ2-7, with 7 bases identical to TRBD1. V lost 6 bases, J lost 6 bases, and 5 bases stayed unmatched. This CDR3 is built from 12 residues. Germline CDR1 and CDR2: SNHLY and FYNNEI. CDR3 coding DNA: TGTGCCAGCAGCGACAGGGTTCCCGAGCAGTACTTC. It codes for CASSDRVPEQYF.

Of note for this clone: Different DNA sequences within this sample yield the same CDR3. V is TRBV28 and J is TRBJ1-5, with D uncertain. The CDR3 runs to 13 residues. CDR1 is MDHEN and CDR2 is SYDVKM in the germline V gene. Trimming left V 5 bases short and J 0 bases short, with 5 bases between. CDR3: CASSSYSNQPQHF. CDR3 nucleotide sequence: TGTGCCAGCAGTAGCTATAGCAATCAGCCCCAGCATTTT. Combining the CDR3 with reference TRBV28 and TRBJ1-5 gives the whole variable domain DVKVTQSSRYLVKRTGEKVFLECVQDMDHENMFWYRQDPGLGLRLIYFSYDVKMKEKGDIPEGYSVSREKKERFSLILESASTNQTSMYLCASSSYSNQPQHFGDGTRLSIL.

The chain uses TRBV5-8 and TRBJ1-2; D gene uncertain. The ends were cut back, 8 bases at V and 6 bases at J, with 11 bases in the middle. The CDR3 sequence is 11 residues long. Germline CDR1 SGHTS, CDR2 YDEGEE. The DNA of the CDR3 is TGTGCCAGTAGAATAACGAATGGCTACACCTTC. As protein: CASRITNGYTF.